The clone carrying this T cell receptor beta chain appeared a few times. These data come from a study of blood T cells in healthy people across ages. Sample-barcoded 5' priming and a J-beta primer mix drove a second PCR of about 6 to 12 cycles. TCRdb reanalysed the 5' RACE reads using MiXCR and keeps one entry per CDR3 protein. The data show roughly 1.6 million distinct CDR3 sequences, roughly 32% seen once. V lost 7 bases and J lost 0, with 22 bases in between. CDR3 length: 18 amino acids. The TCR sequence derives from a woman aged 25 to 39 in good health. This chain connects TRBV12-3 or TRBV12-4 to TRBJ2-1; the D gene is possibly TRBD2 (7 bases). Sequencing was carried out using blood. CDR3 loop: CASILRGGAVYSYNEQFF. CDR3 bases: TGTGCCAGCATACTCCGTGGGGGGGCCGTCTACTCCTACAATGAGCAGTTCTTC.